What follows are 32 T cell receptor beta chains derived from one specimen sequenced in a study of patients and donors after allogeneic stem cell transplantation (dated by TCRdb to about 2020). Library preparation was by RT-PCR. Sequencer: NextSeq 550. The public reads were reprocessed in TCRdb via fastp at Q25 and MiXCR, keeping in-frame beta chains. Every distinct CDR3 protein forms one entry, paired with its most common genes and DNA. The table for this sample lists approximately 200,000 distinct CDR3 sequences; around two fifths of them were counted only once. Clones ranked in the top ten supply 33% of the sample. The sample was blood, either unsorted or a sorted T cell fraction (not recorded which). The receptors were gathered from a human donor who was either an allogeneic HSCT recipient or a stem cell or donor lymphocyte infusion donor (not recorded which). It is not recorded whose cells these are; they may come from a transplant donor.

V and J are TRBV29-1 and TRBJ2-5, with D possibly TRBD2 on 7 matching bases. The CDR3 extends over 17 amino acids. Germline V gene lookup returns CDR1 SQVTM and CDR2 ANQGSEA. V lost 0 bases and J 2 bases, leaving 19 bases between the germline ends. The CDR3 DNA sequence: TGCAGCGTTGAAGATCCCGCCGGGGGGCAGAGTCAAGAGACCCAGTACTTC. It specifies CSVEDPAGGQSQETQYF. Based on the CDR3 plus reference TRBV29-1 and TRBJ2-5, the full variable domain is SAVISQKPSRDICQRGTSLTIQCQVDSQVTMMFWYRQQPGQSLTLIATANQGSEATYESGFVIDKFPISRPNLTFSTLTVSNMSPEDSSIYLCSVEDPAGGQSQETQYFGPGTRLLVL.

The CDR3 protein is CASSDGAVYGYTF. The CDR3 DNA reads TGTGCCAGCAGCGATGGGGCAGTCTATGGCTACACCTTC. The chain combines TRBV9 with TRBJ1-2, with TRBD1 as a possible D gene (5 bases). V lost 3 bases, J lost 4 bases, and 10 bases lay in between. The CDR3 contains 13 residues. Germline assignment: CDR1 SGDLS and CDR2 YYNGEE.

Turning to this clonotype: The conserved final phenylalanine or tryptophan is absent from the CDR3, which likely points to a read error. This chain joins TRBV7-3 and TRBJ1-1; perhaps TRBD1 as D (6 bases). The germline CDR1 and CDR2 sequences are SGHTA and FQGTGA. This CDR3 comprises 15 residues. V was cut by 0 bases and J by 1 base, with 9 bases left in between. DNA for the CDR3: TGTGCCAGCAGCTTAACGGCAGGGGAGAACACTGAAGCTTTCTTG. Translated, it gives CASSLTAGENTEAFL.

V is TRBV14 and J is TRBJ1-1; D remains ambiguous. Trimming left V 0 bases short and J 4 bases short, with 12 bases between. Germline CDR1 SGHDN, CDR2 FVKESK. The CDR3 is 15 amino acids. CDR3 in DNA: TGTGCCAGCAGCCAAGATATATACCCAATCACTGAAGCTTTCTTT. It is translated as CASSQDIYPITEAFF.

This chain uses TRBV2 with TRBJ1-2, with 8 bases identical to TRBD1. Germline V gene lookup returns CDR1 SNHLY and CDR2 FYNNEI. Trimming took 9 bases from V and 4 from J; bases not matched to a gene: 10. The CDR3 has 14 residues. The CDR3: CARDRDRTFYGYTF. The CDR3 nucleotides are TGTGCCAGAGACCGGGACAGGACCTTCTATGGCTACACCTTC.

This clonotype was counted only a few times. The gene calls are TRBV5-1 and TRBJ1-1, with D perhaps TRBD1 (6 bases). The CDR3 length is 13 residues. The germline V gene encodes CDR1 SGHRS and CDR2 YFSETQ. The V end was cut by 3 bases, the J end by 4 bases, with 10 bases between. The DNA of the CDR3 is TGCGCCAGCAGCTGGGGGCCGAGCACTGAAGCTTTCTTT. Translation: CASSWGPSTEAFF.

This chain joins TRBV15 and TRBJ2-4, with D maybe TRBD1 (5 bases). CDR3 length: 14 residues. In germline, CDR1 is LNHNV, CDR2 YYDKDF (reference sequence). V dropped 0 bases and J dropped 8 bases, with 11 bases sitting between them. The CDR3 region is CATSREAGSDIQYF. The CDR3 DNA is TGTGCCACCAGCAGAGAGGCAGGGTCGGACATTCAGTACTTC.

The chain uses TRBV10-2 and TRBJ1-2, with D tentatively TRBD1 (5 bases). The germline V and J ends were trimmed by 0 bases and 7 bases, with 15 bases remaining between them. This CDR3 contains 15 residues. Per germline, CDR1 WSHSY and CDR2 SAAADI. The DNA of the CDR3 is TGCGCCAGCAGTGAGTCGATTCCGGGGGTTTCTGGCTACACCTTC. Translation: CASSESIPGVSGYTF.

In its sample, this clonotype was seen a few times. This sequence joins TRBV20-1 and TRBJ2-2; D not certain. CDR1 is DFQATT and CDR2 is SNEGSKA in the germline V gene (reference sequence). V gave up 0 bases and J gave up 4 bases, with 12 bases separating them. The CDR3 extends over 15 amino acids. The CDR3 loop reads CSARDTSAATGELFF. In nucleotides, the CDR3 is TGCAGTGCTAGAGACACTTCGGCGGCCACCGGGGAGCTGTTTTTT.

The CDR3 sequence: CASSFGSYAEAFF. CDR3 DNA: TGTGCCAGCAGTTTCGGATCATACGCTGAAGCTTTCTTT. The chain couples TRBV27 to TRBJ1-1; D is uncertain. The CDR3 loop spans 13 amino acids. Trimming left V 3 bases short and J 6 bases short, with 11 bases between. In germline, CDR1 is MNHEY, CDR2 SMNVEV (reference sequence).

The V and J genes are TRBV7-2 and TRBJ1-6, with a weak D call TRBD1 (6 bases). Trimming removed 5 bases at V and 6 bases at J, with 11 bases between. This CDR3 is built from 14 residues. Germline CDR1 and CDR2: SGHTA and FQGNSA. The DNA for the CDR3 is TGTGCCAGCAGCCCACAGGGTGGTAATTCACCCCTCCACTTT. Residues: CASSPQGGNSPLHF.

This chain joins TRBV27 and TRBJ2-7, with a possible D match to TRBD1 (6 bases). Trimming shortened V by 5 bases and J by 5 bases, and 16 bases separated the two germline ends. Germline V gene data show CDR1 as MNHEY and CDR2 as SMNVEV (reference sequence). This CDR3 spans 14 amino acids. The CDR3 coding sequence is TGTGCCAGCAGTCCGTACAGGGTTTCCCACGAGCAGTACTTC. Protein: CASSPYRVSHEQYF.

The chain recombines TRBV27 with TRBJ1-2; 9 nucleotides align to TRBD1. The ends lost 6 bases at V and 7 bases at J; junction bases unmatched: 15. Germline-derived CDR1 and CDR2 are MNHEY and SMNVEV (reference sequence). CDR3 length equals 16 residues. CDR3: CASSPWGQGIASGYTF. For the CDR3, the DNA is TGTGCCAGCAGCCCCTGGGGACAGGGAATCGCGAGTGGCTACACCTTC.

The chain joins TRBV3-1 to TRBJ1-1; TRBD1 matches at 7 bases. CDR3 length: 15 residues. From germline, CDR1 is LGHDT and CDR2 YNNKEL (reference sequence). The V and J ends lost 5 bases and 4 bases, in that order; junction bases with no gene match: 10. The CDR3: CASSEQGAGGTEAFF. The CDR3 region has the DNA TGTGCCAGCAGCGAGCAGGGAGCAGGGGGCACTGAAGCTTTCTTT. The variable domain in full, with the rest retrieved from reference TRBV3-1 and TRBJ1-1, is DTAVSQTPKYLVTQMGNDKSIKCEQNLGHDTMYWYKQDSKKFLKIMFSYNNKELIINETVPNRFSPKSPDKAHLNLHINSLELGDSAVYFCASSEQGAGGTEAFFGQGTRLTVV.

In regard to this clonotype: A junction boundary mismatches the germline segment, possibly from a read error. CDR3 region: CASSYEAHLPF. In nucleotides, the CDR3 is TGTGCCAGCTCATACGAGGCCCATCTCCCATTT. The chain recombines TRBV2 with TRBJ1-1, with unresolved D. This CDR3 region has 11 residues. Germline assignment: CDR1 SNHLY and CDR2 FYNNEI.

This clonotype was seen more than once but under ten times. The CDR3 spells CSVLGDGRSPDTQYF. The CDR3 bases are TGCAGCGTCCTGGGGGACGGGAGAAGCCCAGATACGCAGTATTTT. This chain links TRBV29-1 with TRBJ2-3; D is perhaps TRBD2 (6 bases). Germline lookup yields CDR1 SQVTM and CDR2 ANQGSEA. This CDR3 has 15 residues. The V and J ends lost 6 bases and 4 bases respectively, with 20 bases between them.

This clonotype has more than one count but fewer than ten. The chain carries TRBV12-3 or TRBV12-4 and TRBJ1-6; 9 bases fit TRBD1. This CDR3 spans 15 amino acids. The V and J ends lost 3 bases and 10 bases, in that order; junction bases with no gene match: 7. The CDR3 reads CASSFRDRDRSPLHF. CDR3 sequence (DNA): TGTGCCAGCAGTTTCCGGGACAGGGATCGGTCACCCCTCCACTTT.

The chain is built from TRBV9 and TRBJ2-5, with 9 bases that match TRBD2. Germline V gives CDR1 SGDLS, CDR2 YYNGEE. V shed 1 base and J 1 base; nucleotides not matched to a gene: 2. The CDR3 runs 15 residues. The CDR3 region is CASSVSGRFQETQYF. The DNA of the CDR3 is TGTGCCAGCAGCGTAAGCGGGAGGTTCCAAGAGACCCAGTACTTC.

The chain carries TRBV4-3 and TRBJ2-1, with a possible D match to TRBD2 (6 bases). The CDR3 is 15 amino acids. Trimming shortened V by 1 base and J by 9 bases, and 16 bases separated the two germline ends. The germline gives CDR1 LGHNA, CDR2 YSLEER. The CDR3 here is CASSQVHGQEGEQFF. DNA of the CDR3: TGCGCCAGCAGCCAAGTGCACGGGCAGGAGGGTGAGCAGTTCTTC.

The chain uses TRBV4-3 and TRBJ2-2; D is unclear. V was cut by 5 bases and J by 1 base, with 8 bases left in between. The V gene's germline CDR1 is LGHNA and CDR2 YSLEER. The CDR3 is 14 residues long. CDR3 sequence reads: CASSGRMNTGELFF. The DNA of the CDR3 is TGCGCCAGCAGCGGTCGCATGAACACCGGGGAGCTGTTTTTT.

The rearrangement uses TRBV6-6 and TRBJ1-1, with TRBD1 matching 8 bases. The germline CDR1 and CDR2 sequences are MNHNY and SVGAGI (reference sequence). The CDR3 has 14 amino acids. J lost 4 bases, V lost 6 bases, and 7 bases had no gene match. In DNA, the CDR3 is TGTGCCAGCAGGTTGACAGGGGTGGGCACTGAAGCTTTCTTT. It translates to CASRLTGVGTEAFF.

This chain uses TRBV20-1 with TRBJ2-1; 10 positions agree with TRBD2. Germline V gene lookup returns CDR1 DFQATT and CDR2 SNEGSKA (reference sequence). The CDR3 spans 14 residues. V gave up 8 bases and J gave up 4 bases; unmatched junction bases: 8. CDR3: CSKSALAGYNEQFF. In nucleotides, the CDR3 is TGCAGTAAGAGTGCACTAGCGGGGTACAATGAGCAGTTCTTC.

The chain links TRBV11-3 to TRBJ1-3; D may be TRBD1 (5 bases). Germline lookup yields CDR1 SGHNT and CDR2 YENEEA. This CDR3 is 13 amino acids long. The V end was cut by 4 bases, the J end by 2 bases, with 6 bases between. DNA of the CDR3: TGTGCCAGCAGCTCAGGGCCTGGAAACACCATATATTTT. This gives the protein CASSSGPGNTIYF. Together with reference TRBV11-3 and TRBJ1-3, the CDR3 gives the full variable domain: EAGVVQSPRYKIIEKKQPVAFWCNPISGHNTLYWYLQNLGQGPELLIRYENEEAVDDSQLPKDRFSAERLKGVDSTLKIQPAELGDSAVYLCASSSGPGNTIYFGEGSWLTVV.

The chain is built from TRBV9 and TRBJ1-1; the D is unclear. The V end lost 6 bases, the J end lost 8 bases, and 8 bases lay between the germline ends. The CDR3 spans 10 residues. Germline lookup yields CDR1 SGDLS and CDR2 YYNGEE. Written as DNA, the CDR3 is TGTGCCAGCAATCTTCTGGAAGCTTTCTTT. It is translated as CASNLLEAFF.

In nucleotides, the CDR3 is TGCGCCAGCAGCCAAGGGGCTTTCTCCTACGAGCAGTACTTC. Translating it yields CASSQGAFSYEQYF. This sequence joins TRBV4-3 and TRBJ2-7; D unresolved. Trimming stripped 1 base from V and 0 bases from J, with 7 bases between. The CDR3 is made up of 14 amino acids. CDR1 and CDR2 (germline): LGHNA, YSLEER.

This clonotype occurred a few times. The chain uses TRBV7-9 and TRBJ1-2; D unresolved. Looked up from germline, CDR1 is SEHNR and CDR2 is FQNEAQ (reference sequence). V lost 2 bases to trimming and J lost 8 bases, with 15 bases between them. The CDR3 consists of 14 residues. The CDR3 bases are TGTGCCAGCAGCTTAATGGGAGACACTATGGGCTACACCTTC. Its translation: CASSLMGDTMGYTF.

This chain joins TRBV3-1 and TRBJ1-6; 7 bases are a match to TRBD1. The ends lost 2 bases at V and 8 bases at J; junction bases unmatched: 15. The V gene's germline CDR1 is LGHDT and CDR2 YNNKEL (reference sequence). This CDR3 has 18 residues. DNA of the CDR3: TGTGCCAGCAGCCAATCGTGGACAGGAGCTGGCTTCGATTCACCCCTCCACTTT. Its protein product is CASSQSWTGAGFDSPLHF.

In this sample, this clonotype turned up a few times. The rearrangement links TRBV29-1 to TRBJ1-1; D may be TRBD1 (5 bases). CDR3 length equals 12 residues. From germline, CDR1 is SQVTM and CDR2 ANQGSEA. With 6 bases removed from V and 0 bases from J, the gap between germline ends came to 8 bases. Here the CDR3 reads CSVGTVNTEAFF. CDR3 coding DNA: TGCAGCGTGGGGACTGTGAACACTGAAGCTTTCTTT.

Ten or more counts support this clonotype. This rearrangement joins TRBV5-1 to TRBJ1-2; the D is unclear. Trimming took 3 bases from V and 1 from J, leaving 16 bases between them. Per germline, CDR1 SGHRS and CDR2 YFSETQ. This CDR3 region has 16 residues. CDR3 DNA sequence: TGCGCCAGCAGCTCCGGACGGACTGGACTTAACTATGGCTACACCTTC. Protein: CASSSGRTGLNYGYTF.

The chain couples TRBV9 to TRBJ1-4; 7 bases map to TRBD1. This CDR3 comprises 14 residues. CDR1 and CDR2 (germline): SGDLS, YYNGEE. Trimming took 3 bases from V and 4 from J; bases not matched to a gene: 3. CDR3 in amino acids: CASSGQGGNEKLFF. DNA of the CDR3: TGTGCCAGCAGCGGCCAGGGGGGTAATGAAAAACTGTTTTTT.

V usage is TRBV12-3 or TRBV12-4 and J usage is TRBJ2-2; 8 positions match TRBD2. J gave up 6 bases and V 0 bases, and 6 bases lay outside the gene matches. This CDR3 comprises 16 residues. The CDR3 sequence is CASSLASPGGPGELFF. In DNA form, the CDR3 reads TGTGCCAGCAGTTTAGCGAGTCCGGGAGGGCCCGGGGAGCTGTTTTTT.

This clonotype was recorded a few times. The chain links TRBV21-1 to TRBJ2-3; whether TRBD2, the table's D call, matches the DNA was not checked. TRBV21-1 has pseudogene status. This CDR3 spans 13 amino acids. CDR3 nucleotide sequence: TGTGCCAGCAGCAAGGGGACTAGTGATACGCAGTATTTT. It codes for CASSKGTSDTQYF.